These 28 T cell receptor beta chains originate from one sample sequenced in a study of shared clonotypes between healthy human individuals. Generated by immunoSEQ multiplex PCR, the TCRdb table keeps only in-frame clones and is missing some. Among about half a million clones listed, about 78% were seen once. The sequenced sample consisted of PBMCs. The source is a woman between 35 and 50 years old in good health. Some clones in this sample may be carry-over from other donors' samples.

V gene TRBV2 combines with J gene TRBJ2-1; 7 positions agree with TRBD2. The V and J ends lost 4 bases and 15 bases, in that order; junction bases with no gene match: 6. Germline CDR1 reads SNHLY; CDR2 reads FYNNEI. The CDR3 totals 11 residues. Here the CDR3 reads CASSVAGGGFF. The CDR3 DNA reads TGTGCCAGCAGTGTAGCGGGTGGGGGGTTCTTC.

The genes are TRBV7-8 and TRBJ2-1, with D possibly being TRBD2 (6 bases). Trimming shortened V by 5 bases and J by 4 bases, and 9 bases separated the two germline ends. The CDR3 covers 13 residues. CDR1 is SGHVS and CDR2 is FQNEAQ in the germline V gene. The CDR3 sequence: CASSPTSYNEQFF. CDR3 nucleotides: TGTGCCAGCAGCCCGACTAGTTACAATGAGCAGTTCTTC.

As concerns this clone: A much larger clonotype is one base distant, so this may be a read error. The sample has other DNA sequences that encode this CDR3 too. The chain links TRBV27 to TRBJ1-5; no clear D. The CDR3 is 14 residues long. Trimming pared 6 bases from V and 2 bases from J, leaving 11 bases between. CDR1 and CDR2 from the germline V gene are MNHEY and SMNVEV (reference sequence). As DNA, the CDR3 is TGTGCCAGCAGCTTAGGGAGGGGCAATCAGCCCCAGCATTTT. Protein sequence: CASSLGRGNQPQHF.

This rearrangement joins TRBV7-8 to TRBJ2-2, with D hard to call. Germline lookup yields CDR1 SGHVS and CDR2 FQNEAQ. The CDR3 has 14 residues. V was shortened by 1 base and J by 6 bases, with 9 bases between the two germline ends. CDR3 nucleotide sequence: TGTGCCAGCAGCTTAGAGAGAGTGGCCGGGGAGCTGTTTTTT. This sequence encodes CASSLERVAGELFF.

The chain combines TRBV15 with TRBJ2-3; 7 bases line up with TRBD2. This CDR3 is built from 18 residues. J was trimmed by 1 base and V by 0 bases; bases with no gene match: 10. Germline assignment: CDR1 LNHNV and CDR2 YYDKDF (reference sequence). The CDR3 bases are TGTGCCACCAGCAGAGATTGGGGAGGGCGACAAGGCACAGATACGCAGTATTTT. Its protein is CATSRDWGGRQGTDTQYF.

The V call is TRBV5-4, the J call TRBJ1-1; TRBD1 matches 10 bases. Trimming took 4 bases from V and 4 from J; bases not matched to a gene: 4. Germline V gene lookup returns CDR1 SGHNT and CDR2 YYREEE (reference sequence). The CDR3 has 14 amino acids. CDR3 bases: TGTGCCAGCAGCCGGGACAGGGGTGGCACTGAAGCTTTCTTT. Protein product: CASSRDRGGTEAFF.

The V and J genes are TRBV5-4 and TRBJ2-5, with 14 nucleotides matching TRBD2. The CDR3 is 17 amino acids. Losses at the gene ends were 4 bases for V and 6 bases for J; bases not matched to a gene: 11. CDR1 and CDR2 (germline): SGHNT, YYREEE (reference sequence). CDR3 amino acids: CASSLPGTSGRIQTQYF. For the CDR3, the DNA is TGTGCCAGCAGCCTGCCGGGGACTAGCGGGAGAATACAGACCCAGTACTTC.

The chain couples TRBV23-1 to TRBJ2-7, with a possible D match to TRBD1 (6 bases). TRBV23-1 belongs to the ORF category, with a function that is uncertain. Trimming removed 2 bases at V and 0 bases at J, with 11 bases between. There are 15 residues in the CDR3. The CDR3 loop is CASSQRRGFSYEQYF. The CDR3, as DNA: TGCGCCAGCAGTCAACGCAGGGGATTCTCCTACGAGCAGTACTTC.

This sequence joins TRBV5-5 and TRBJ2-7, with D uncertain. The CDR3 spans 13 residues. Between the trimmed V and J ends, which lost 1 base and 3 bases, there was a span of 8 bases. The V gene's germline CDR1 is SGHKS and CDR2 YYEKEE (reference sequence). CDR3: CASSLNLLYEQYF. CDR3 in DNA: TGTGCCAGCAGCTTGAATCTCCTCTACGAGCAGTACTTC.

Only a few counts were recorded for this clone. The chain couples TRBV28 to TRBJ1-2; TRBD1 might be the D (5 bases). In germline, CDR1 is MDHEN, CDR2 SYDVKM. Trimming stripped 5 bases from V and 5 bases from J, with 15 bases between. CDR3 size: 14 residues. The DNA of the CDR3 is TGTGCCAGCAGTGGGCTTGGGACCCTTTATGGCTACACCTTC. This encodes CASSGLGTLYGYTF.

This chain connects TRBV7-2 to TRBJ2-1; no clear D gene. CDR1 is SGHTA and CDR2 is FQGNSA in the germline V gene. The CDR3 runs 13 residues. Trimming removed 5 bases from V and 6 bases from J, with 11 bases in between. CDR3 residues: CASSAPPANEQFF. The CDR3 bases are TGTGCCAGCAGCGCGCCCCCCGCCAATGAGCAGTTCTTC.

Points on this clone: A much larger clone lies one base from this, so it may be a read error. This chain uses TRBV30 with TRBJ1-5; 9 nucleotides align to TRBD1. CDR3 size: 13 residues. V gave up 5 bases and J gave up 6 bases; unmatched junction bases: 5. CDR1 GTSNPN and CDR2 SVGIG come from the germline V gene (reference sequence). CDR3 amino acids: CAWSGTGTQPQHF. As DNA, the CDR3 is TGTGCCTGGTCCGGGACAGGGACTCAGCCCCAGCATTTT.

The J gene is TRBJ2-3, the V gene TRBV5-6; TRBD2 agrees at 10 bases. With 0 bases clipped from V and 3 bases from J, the junction kept 7 bases outside the gene matches. This CDR3 comprises 17 residues. Germline V gene data show CDR1 as SGHDT and CDR2 as YYEEEE. CDR3 nucleotide sequence: TGTGCCAGCAGCTTGGTGGCTAGCGGGAGCGGAACAGATACGCAGTATTTT. The encoded protein is CASSLVASGSGTDTQYF.

This sequence joins TRBV7-8 and TRBJ2-7, with a possible D match to TRBD2 (5 bases). Germline CDR1 reads SGHVS; CDR2 reads FQNEAQ. Trimming removed 2 bases from V and 1 base from J, with 15 bases in between. The CDR3 has 16 amino acids. The CDR3 is CASSLLVGKSSYEQYF. The CDR3 DNA sequence: TGTGCCAGCAGCTTATTGGTCGGGAAGAGTTCCTACGAGCAGTACTTC.

The CDR3, as DNA: TGTGCCAGCAGTTCAACCGGGACAGGGGCCTACAATGAGCAGTTCTTC. Translated, it gives CASSSTGTGAYNEQFF. The chain recombines TRBV28 with TRBJ2-1; 10 bases are a match to TRBD1. This CDR3 is built from 16 residues. J gave up 2 bases and V 4 bases, and 5 bases lay outside the gene matches. The germline V gene encodes CDR1 MDHEN and CDR2 SYDVKM.

The V gene is TRBV29-1, the J gene TRBJ2-5, with D maybe TRBD2 (6 bases). Germline assignment: CDR1 SQVTM and CDR2 ANQGSEA. CDR3 length equals 12 residues. V was pared by 4 bases and J by 11 bases, with 17 bases between. The CDR3 reads CSVGALGEVQYF. CDR3 DNA: TGCAGCGTTGGGGCTTTGGGGGAGGTGCAGTACTTC.

CDR3 residues: CASSATTGAGETQYF. In DNA, the CDR3 is TGTGCCAGCAGCGCTACGACAGGGGCAGGCGAGACCCAGTACTTC. The rearrangement links TRBV5-6 to TRBJ2-5; 8 bases agree with TRBD1. V dropped 4 bases and J dropped 5; count of bases not matched to a gene: 10. CDR1 is SGHDT, CDR2 YYEEEE, per germline. There are 15 residues in the CDR3.

The table lists this clone with a count of one. The chain combines TRBV4-3 with TRBJ2-5, with D perhaps TRBD2 (6 bases). Trimming cost V 4 bases and J 3 bases, with 6 bases left between them. Per the germline V gene, CDR1 is LGHNA and CDR2 is YSLEER. CDR3 size: 12 residues. For the CDR3, the DNA is TGCGCCAGCAGCCGCGGGAAAGAGACCCAGTACTTC. Translation: CASSRGKETQYF.

This chain uses TRBV7-8 with TRBJ1-5; tentatively, D is TRBD1 (6 bases). V was clipped by 0 bases and J by 10 bases, with 13 bases between them. Germline values: CDR1 SGHVS, CDR2 FQNEAQ. The CDR3 runs 14 residues. CDR3: CASSLAGRGPPQHF. The CDR3, as DNA: TGTGCCAGCAGCTTAGCAGGACGGGGGCCTCCCCAGCATTTT.

This chain links TRBV10-2 with TRBJ2-7; D is uncertain. Germline loops: CDR1 WSHSY, CDR2 SAAADI. This CDR3 spans 12 amino acids. Trimming took 5 bases from V and 5 from J, leaving 10 bases between them. The CDR3 is CASSPQRNEQYF. In DNA, the CDR3 is TGCGCCAGCAGTCCCCAAAGGAACGAGCAGTACTTC.

The rearrangement links TRBV9 to TRBJ2-7, with 8 bases fitting TRBD1. The CDR3 totals 18 residues. The germline CDR1 and CDR2 sequences are SGDLS and YYNGEE. V was pared by 0 bases and J by 0 bases, with 11 bases of the junction left unmatched. CDR3 nucleotide sequence: TGTGCCAGCAGCGTAGGGACAGGGACCCTTGGAGTCTCCTACGAGCAGTACTTC. Translated: CASSVGTGTLGVSYEQYF.

This sequence joins TRBV4-3 and TRBJ2-3; D is perhaps TRBD2 (5 bases). V was trimmed by 0 bases and J by 6 bases, leaving 10 bases between them. Germline-derived CDR1 and CDR2 are LGHNA and YSLEER. This CDR3 contains 14 residues. The CDR3 region is CASSQDGREDTQYF. In nucleotides, the CDR3 is TGCGCCAGCAGCCAAGACGGAAGGGAGGATACGCAGTATTTT.

This chain connects TRBV7-2 to TRBJ1-5, with 9 bases lining up with TRBD1. Trimming removed 5 bases from V and 7 bases from J; junction bases left unmatched: 15. Germline assignment: CDR1 SGHTA and CDR2 FQGNSA. CDR3 size: 17 residues. This CDR3 reads CASSPNDVGTGRQPQHF. For the CDR3, the DNA is TGTGCCAGCAGCCCGAACGACGTTGGGACAGGGAGGCAGCCCCAGCATTTT.

This clone has just a few counts. The chain couples TRBV15 to TRBJ2-7, with 7 bases fitting TRBD2. CDR1 is LNHNV, CDR2 YYDKDF, per germline (reference sequence). The CDR3 totals 17 residues. Trimming at V came to 0 bases and at J to 0 bases, leaving 8 bases not matched to a gene. In nucleotides, the CDR3 is TGTGCCACCAGCAGAGATCTAGGCGGGAGTGGCTCCTACGAGCAGTACTTC. Protein: CATSRDLGGSGSYEQYF.

To note about this clone: A read error is possible here, since a much larger clone lies one base away. This sample includes further DNA sequences coding for the same CDR3. The chain employs TRBV18 and TRBJ2-7; no definite D call. This CDR3 contains 14 residues. V shed 3 bases and J shed 0 bases, with 9 bases lying between them. Germline CDR1 is KGHSH and CDR2 is LQKENI. CDR3 sequence reads: CASSPETGSYEQYF. The DNA for the CDR3 is TGTGCCAGCTCACCTGAGACGGGCTCCTACGAGCAGTACTTC.

The genes are TRBV7-3 and TRBJ2-3, with D uncertain. This CDR3 has 13 amino acids. V was clipped by 3 bases and J by 2 bases, with 6 bases between them. Germline loops: CDR1 SGHTA, CDR2 FQGTGA. The CDR3 is CASSLQFTDTQYF. The CDR3 DNA follows: TGTGCCAGCAGCTTGCAGTTCACAGATACGCAGTATTTT.

Note on this clone: In the same sample, other DNA sequences code for this CDR3. The chain carries TRBV5-1 and TRBJ1-5; D gene ambiguous. Trimming shortened V by 3 bases and J by 3 bases, and 10 bases separated the two germline ends. The germline gives CDR1 SGHRS, CDR2 YFSETQ. This CDR3 has 14 amino acids. In DNA, the CDR3 is TGCGCCAGCAGCTCGGACGGATCCAATCAGCCCCAGCATTTT. Translating gives CASSSDGSNQPQHF.

V and J are TRBV5-1 and TRBJ2-3; D gene uncertain. The germline V gene has CDR1 SGHRS and CDR2 YFSETQ. Trimming cost V 4 bases and J 9 bases, with 9 bases left between them. The CDR3 extends over 11 amino acids. DNA of the CDR3: TGCGCCAGCAGCCCGGATAGGACGCAGTATTTT. Its translation is CASSPDRTQYF.